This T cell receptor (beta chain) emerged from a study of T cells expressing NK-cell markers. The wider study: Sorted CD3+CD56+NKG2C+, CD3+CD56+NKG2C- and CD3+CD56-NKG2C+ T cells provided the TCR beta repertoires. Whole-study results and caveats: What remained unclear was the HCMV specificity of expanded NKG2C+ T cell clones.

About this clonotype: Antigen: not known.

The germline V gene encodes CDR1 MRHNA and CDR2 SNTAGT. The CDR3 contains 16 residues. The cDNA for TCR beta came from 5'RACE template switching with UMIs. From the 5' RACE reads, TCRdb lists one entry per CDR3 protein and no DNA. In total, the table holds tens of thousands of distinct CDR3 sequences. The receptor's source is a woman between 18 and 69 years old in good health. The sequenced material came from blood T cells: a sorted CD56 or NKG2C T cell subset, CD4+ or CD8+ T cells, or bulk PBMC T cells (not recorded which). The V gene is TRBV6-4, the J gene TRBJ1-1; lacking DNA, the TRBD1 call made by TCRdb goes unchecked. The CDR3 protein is CASSDFGTPDHTEAFF.